This TCR beta chain emerged from a study of blood T cells in healthy people across ages. The table lists this clonotype with many counts. The CDR3 spans 13 residues. V gave up 6 bases and J gave up 1 base, with 10 bases separating them. Next came a second PCR, run for about 6 to 12 cycles, which used a sample-barcoded 5' primer along with a J-beta primer mix. TCRdb processed the 5' RACE reads anew with MiXCR; each CDR3 protein has one entry. The sample records some 940,000 distinct CDR3 sequences, about 28% being singletons. This same sample was also taken into another study, of T cells of mothers and their children.

This chain uses TRBV12-3 or TRBV12-4 with TRBJ2-7, with D maybe TRBD1 (5 bases). The sample was blood. The receptor was isolated from a woman aged 35 to 49 in good health. The CDR3 DNA is TGTGCCAGCAGGATGACAGAATCCTACGAGCAGTACTTC. Amino acid sequence: CASRMTESYEQYF.